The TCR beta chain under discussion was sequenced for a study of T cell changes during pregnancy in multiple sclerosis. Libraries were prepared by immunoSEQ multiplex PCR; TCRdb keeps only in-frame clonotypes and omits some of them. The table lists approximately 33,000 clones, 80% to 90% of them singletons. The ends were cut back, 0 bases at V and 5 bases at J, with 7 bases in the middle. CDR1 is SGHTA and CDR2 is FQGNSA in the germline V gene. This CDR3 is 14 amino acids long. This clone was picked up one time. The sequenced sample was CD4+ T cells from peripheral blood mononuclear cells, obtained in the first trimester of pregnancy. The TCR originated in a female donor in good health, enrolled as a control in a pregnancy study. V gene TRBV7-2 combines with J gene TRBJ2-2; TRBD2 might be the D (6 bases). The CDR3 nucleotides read TGTGCCAGCAGCTTAGCACGGGGGACCGGGGAGCTGTTTTTT. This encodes CASSLARGTGELFF.